The following is a T cell receptor (beta chain) sequence with its context. Antigen unknown. These data belong to a study of post-analysis software for immune sequencing data. The library was made from cDNA and included unique molecular identifiers. T cells numbering roughly 0.9 to 10 million yielded cDNA molecules that totaled roughly 500,000. TCRdb re-called the PCR reads with MiXCR, one entry per CDR3 protein. The sample holds about 400,000 distinct CDR3 sequences; less than 35% are singletons and the top ten take around 15%. The CDR3 is 11 residues long. Whole-study findings and limits: Patients showed TRBV5-6, TRBV5-1 and TRBV20-1 among four to six TRBV segments more frequent than in controls. Samples sharing a preparation batch grouped tightly together when assessed by F measure. Controls showed significantly higher normalized Chao1 diversity than did multiple sclerosis patients.

The V and J genes are TRBV21-1 and TRBJ1-5. TRBV21-1 is a listed pseudogene. Sequencing input: blood. The TCR comes from a girl between 10 and 17 years old with multiple sclerosis. DNA of the CDR3: TGTGCCAGCAGCAAACCTCTGGCCCAGCATTTT. Its protein is CASSKPLAQHF.